This T cell receptor beta chain emerged from a study of control samples from healthy donors and cancer patients. Trimming removed 4 bases at V and 3 bases at J, with 10 bases between. Germline lookup yields CDR1 SGHRS and CDR2 YFSETQ. The CDR3 is 13 amino acids. This clone was seen a handful of times. The protocol was immunoSEQ multiplex PCR, while the TCRdb copy is restricted to in-frame clones and leaves out a portion. The sample shows 95,000 to 150,000 clones, approximately 92% of them seen only once. This TCR was sampled from an elderly man with head and neck cancer. Sequencing was done on a sample of PBMCs. The V gene is TRBV5-1, the J gene TRBJ1-2; weak D call: TRBD1 (5 bases). Here the CDR3 reads CASSNAGDYGYTF. The CDR3 coding sequence is TGCGCCAGCAGCAATGCGGGGGACTATGGCTACACCTTC.